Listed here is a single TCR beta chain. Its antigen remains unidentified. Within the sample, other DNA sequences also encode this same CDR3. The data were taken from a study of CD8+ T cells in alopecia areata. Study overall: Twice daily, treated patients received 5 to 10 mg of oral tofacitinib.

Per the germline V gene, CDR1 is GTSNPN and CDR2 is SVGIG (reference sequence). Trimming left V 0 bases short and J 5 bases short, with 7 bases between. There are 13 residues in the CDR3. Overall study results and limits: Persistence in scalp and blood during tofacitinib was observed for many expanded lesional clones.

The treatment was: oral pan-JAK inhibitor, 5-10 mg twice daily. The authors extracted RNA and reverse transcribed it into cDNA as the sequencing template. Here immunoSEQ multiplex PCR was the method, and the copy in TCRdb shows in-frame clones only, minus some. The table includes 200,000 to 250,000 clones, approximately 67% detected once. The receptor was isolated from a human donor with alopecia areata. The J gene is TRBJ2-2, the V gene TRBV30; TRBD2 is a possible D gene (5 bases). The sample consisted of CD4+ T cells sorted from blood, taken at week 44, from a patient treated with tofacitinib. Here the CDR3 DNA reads TGTGCCTGGAGTGTACGGGGTACCGGGGAGCTGTTTTTT. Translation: CAWSVRGTGELFF.